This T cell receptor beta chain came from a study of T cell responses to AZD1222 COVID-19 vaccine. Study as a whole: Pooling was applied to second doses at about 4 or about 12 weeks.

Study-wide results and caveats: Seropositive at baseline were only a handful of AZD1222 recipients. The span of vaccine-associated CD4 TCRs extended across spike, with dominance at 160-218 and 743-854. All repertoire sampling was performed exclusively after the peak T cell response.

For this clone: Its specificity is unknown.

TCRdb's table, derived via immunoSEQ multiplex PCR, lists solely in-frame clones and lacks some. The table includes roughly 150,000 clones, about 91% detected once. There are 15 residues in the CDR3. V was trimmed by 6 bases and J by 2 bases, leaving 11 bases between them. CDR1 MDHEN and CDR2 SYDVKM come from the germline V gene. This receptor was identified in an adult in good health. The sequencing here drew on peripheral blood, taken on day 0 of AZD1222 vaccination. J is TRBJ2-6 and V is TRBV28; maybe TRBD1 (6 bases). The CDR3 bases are TGTGCCAGCAGAGTCCAGGGGACTGGGGCCAACGTCCTGACTTTC. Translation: CASRVQGTGANVLTF.